This T cell receptor (beta chain) was documented in a study of cytomegalovirus exposure and HLA in healthy donors. The PCR had 60 Vbeta and 13 Jbeta primers. TCRdb's table, derived via immunoSEQ multiplex PCR, lists solely in-frame clones and lacks some. The table lists 80,000 to 90,000 clones, approximately 80% of them singletons. CDR3 length: 16 residues. Trimming removed 4 bases from V and 7 bases from J; junction bases left unmatched: 13. The germline V gene encodes CDR1 SNHLY and CDR2 FYNNEI. The sample comprised PBMCs. This receptor was taken from a man aged 25-40 years in good health and CMV-seronegative. The chain uses TRBV2 and TRBJ1-2; 9 nucleotides match TRBD1. The CDR3 DNA sequence: TGTGCCAGCAGTGGTAGTCTGATGGGGACAGGGTCTGGCTACACCTTC. Translating it yields CASSGSLMGTGSGYTF.